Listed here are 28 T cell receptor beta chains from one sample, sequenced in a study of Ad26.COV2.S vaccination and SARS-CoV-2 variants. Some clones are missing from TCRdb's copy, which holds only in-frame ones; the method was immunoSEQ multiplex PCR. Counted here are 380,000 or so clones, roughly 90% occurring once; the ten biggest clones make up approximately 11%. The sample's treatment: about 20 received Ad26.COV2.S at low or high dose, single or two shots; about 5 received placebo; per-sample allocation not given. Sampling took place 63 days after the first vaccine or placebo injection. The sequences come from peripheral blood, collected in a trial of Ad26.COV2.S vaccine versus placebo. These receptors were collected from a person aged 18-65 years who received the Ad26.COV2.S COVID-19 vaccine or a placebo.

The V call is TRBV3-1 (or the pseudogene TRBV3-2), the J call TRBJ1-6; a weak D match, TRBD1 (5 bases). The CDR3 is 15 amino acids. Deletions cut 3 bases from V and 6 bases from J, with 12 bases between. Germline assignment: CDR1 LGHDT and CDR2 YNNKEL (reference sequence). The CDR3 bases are TGTGCCAGCAGCCAGGGGCCCGGAGGTAATTCACCCCTCCACTTT. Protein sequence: CASSQGPGGNSPLHF.

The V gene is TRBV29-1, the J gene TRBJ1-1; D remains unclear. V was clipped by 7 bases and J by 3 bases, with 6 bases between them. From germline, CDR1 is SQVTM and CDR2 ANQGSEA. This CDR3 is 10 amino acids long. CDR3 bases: TGCAGCGCACTGGACACTGAAGCTTTCTTT. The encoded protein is CSALDTEAFF.

CDR3 bases: TGTGCCAGCAGCCCCAGGGGGGGCGGGAGTGAGCAGTTCTTC. Residues: CASSPRGGGSEQFF. The genes are TRBV7-3 and TRBJ2-1; the D gene could be TRBD1 or TRBD2 (7 bases each). From germline, CDR1 is SGHTA and CDR2 FQGTGA. Trimming pared 5 bases from V and 9 bases from J, leaving 17 bases between. This CDR3 contains 14 residues.

CDR3 in DNA: TGTGCCAGCAGCTTAGACACCAGAGGCAATCAGCCCCAGCATTTT. Translated, it gives CASSLDTRGNQPQHF. The chain uses TRBV11-2 and TRBJ1-5; no reliable D call. Germline V gene data show CDR1 as SGHAT and CDR2 as FQNNGV. This CDR3 is 15 amino acids long. V lost 0 bases, J lost 2 bases, and 8 bases lay in between.

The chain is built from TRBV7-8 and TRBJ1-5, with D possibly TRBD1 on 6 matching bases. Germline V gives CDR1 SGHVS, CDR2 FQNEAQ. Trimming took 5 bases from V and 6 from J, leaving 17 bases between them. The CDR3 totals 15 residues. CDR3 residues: CASSPDRHTGQPQHF. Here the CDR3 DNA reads TGTGCCAGCAGCCCTGACAGGCACACGGGTCAGCCCCAGCATTTT.

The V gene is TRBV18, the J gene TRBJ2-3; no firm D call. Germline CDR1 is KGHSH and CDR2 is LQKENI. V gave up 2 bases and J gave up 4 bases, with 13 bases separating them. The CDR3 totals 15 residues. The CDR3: CASSPDSPISDTQYF. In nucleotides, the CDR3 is TGTGCCAGCTCACCAGATAGCCCGATTTCAGATACGCAGTATTTT.

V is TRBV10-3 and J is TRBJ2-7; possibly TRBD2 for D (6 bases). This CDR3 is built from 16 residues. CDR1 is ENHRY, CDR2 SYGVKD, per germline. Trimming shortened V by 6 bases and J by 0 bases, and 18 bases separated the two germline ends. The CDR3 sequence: CAISASGQSISYEQYF. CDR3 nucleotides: TGTGCCATCAGCGCCAGCGGGCAAAGCATCTCCTACGAGCAGTACTTC.

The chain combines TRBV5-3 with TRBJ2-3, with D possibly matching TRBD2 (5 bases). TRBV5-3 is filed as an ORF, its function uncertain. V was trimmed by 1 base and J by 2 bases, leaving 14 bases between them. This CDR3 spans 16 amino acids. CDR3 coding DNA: TGTGCCAGAAGCTTGAAGAACGGGGAGCCCACAGATACGCAGTATTTT. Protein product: CARSLKNGEPTDTQYF.

The CDR3 sequence: CASSPPGGAHNEQFF. CDR3 nucleotide sequence: TGTGCCAGCAGCCCCCCCGGGGGCGCACACAATGAGCAGTTCTTC. This sequence joins TRBV7-2 and TRBJ2-1; tentatively, D is TRBD1 or TRBD2 (6 bases each). Trimming left V 5 bases short and J 5 bases short, with 16 bases between. Germline lookup yields CDR1 SGHTA and CDR2 FQGNSA. The CDR3 covers 15 residues.

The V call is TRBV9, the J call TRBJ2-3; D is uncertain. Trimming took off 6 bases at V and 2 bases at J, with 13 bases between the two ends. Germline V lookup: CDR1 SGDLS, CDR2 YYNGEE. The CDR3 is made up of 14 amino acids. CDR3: CASNLMGLTDTQYF. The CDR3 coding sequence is TGTGCCAGCAACCTAATGGGCCTCACAGATACGCAGTATTTT. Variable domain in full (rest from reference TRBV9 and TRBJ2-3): DSGVTQTPKHLITATGQRVTLRCSPRSGDLSVYWYQQSLDQGLQFLIQYYNGEERAKGNILERFSAQQFPDLHSELNLSSLELGDSALYFCASNLMGLTDTQYFGPGTRLTVL.

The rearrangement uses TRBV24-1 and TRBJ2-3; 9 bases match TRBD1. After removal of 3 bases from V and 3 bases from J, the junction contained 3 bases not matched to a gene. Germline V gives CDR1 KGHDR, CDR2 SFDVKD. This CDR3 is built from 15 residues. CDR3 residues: CATSDGGQGTDTQYF. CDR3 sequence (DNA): TGTGCCACCAGTGATGGGGGACAGGGAACAGATACGCAGTATTTT.

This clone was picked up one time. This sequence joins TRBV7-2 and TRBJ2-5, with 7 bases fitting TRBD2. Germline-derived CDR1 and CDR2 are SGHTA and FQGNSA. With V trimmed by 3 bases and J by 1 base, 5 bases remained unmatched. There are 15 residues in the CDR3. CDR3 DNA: TGTGCCAGCAGCTTCCAGTCTAGCGGCCAAGAGACCCAGTACTTC. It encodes CASSFQSSGQETQYF. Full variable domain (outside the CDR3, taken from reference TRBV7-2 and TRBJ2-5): GAGVSQSPSNKVTEKGKDVELRCDPISGHTALYWYRQSLGQGLEFLIYFQGNSAPDKSGLPSDRFSAERTGGSVSTLTIQRTQQEDSAVYLCASSFQSSGQETQYFGPGTRLLVL.

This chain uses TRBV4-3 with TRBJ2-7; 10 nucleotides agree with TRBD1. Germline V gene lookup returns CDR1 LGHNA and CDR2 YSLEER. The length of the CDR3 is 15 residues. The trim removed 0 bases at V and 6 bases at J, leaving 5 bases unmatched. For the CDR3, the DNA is TGCGCCAGCAGCCAAGATGCCGGGACAGGGGCCGAGCAGTACTTC. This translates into CASSQDAGTGAEQYF.

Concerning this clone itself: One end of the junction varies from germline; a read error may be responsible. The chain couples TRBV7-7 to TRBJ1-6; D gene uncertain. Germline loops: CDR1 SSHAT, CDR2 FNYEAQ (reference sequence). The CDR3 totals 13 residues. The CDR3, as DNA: TGTGCTAGCAGCTTAGCTATTGATTCACCCCTCCACTTT. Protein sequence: CASSLAIDSPLHF.

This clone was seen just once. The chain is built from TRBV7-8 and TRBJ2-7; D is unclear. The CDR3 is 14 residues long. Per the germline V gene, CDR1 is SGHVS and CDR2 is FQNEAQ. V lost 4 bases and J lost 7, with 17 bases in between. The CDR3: CASSSNPVGTEQYF. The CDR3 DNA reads TGTGCCAGCAGCTCCAATCCGGTGGGTACGGAGCAGTACTTC.

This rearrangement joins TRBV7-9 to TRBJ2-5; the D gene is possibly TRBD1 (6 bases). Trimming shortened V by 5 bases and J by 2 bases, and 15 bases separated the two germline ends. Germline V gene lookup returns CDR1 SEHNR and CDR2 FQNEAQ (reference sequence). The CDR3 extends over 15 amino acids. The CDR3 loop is CASSLGQRQQETQYF. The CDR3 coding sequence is TGTGCCAGCAGCCTCGGACAGCGACAACAAGAGACCCAGTACTTC.

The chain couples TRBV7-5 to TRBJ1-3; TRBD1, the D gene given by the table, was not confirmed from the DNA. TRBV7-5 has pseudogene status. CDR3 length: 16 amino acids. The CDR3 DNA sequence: TGTGCCAGAAGCTTATTTGAAAGGGGGTCCGGAAACACCATATATTTT. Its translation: CARSLFERGSGNTIYF.

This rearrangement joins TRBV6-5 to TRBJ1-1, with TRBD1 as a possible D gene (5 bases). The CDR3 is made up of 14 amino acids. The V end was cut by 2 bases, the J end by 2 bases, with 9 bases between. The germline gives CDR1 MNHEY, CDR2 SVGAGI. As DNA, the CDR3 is TGTGCCAGCAGTTACGTGGGGCCTAACACTGAAGCTTTCTTT. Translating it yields CASSYVGPNTEAFF.

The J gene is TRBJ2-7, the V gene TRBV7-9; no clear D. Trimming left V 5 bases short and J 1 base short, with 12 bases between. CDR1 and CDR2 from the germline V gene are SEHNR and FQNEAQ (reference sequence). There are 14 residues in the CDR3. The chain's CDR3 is CASSPSGGSYEQYF. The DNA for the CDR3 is TGTGCCAGCAGCCCTTCGGGCGGTTCCTACGAGCAGTACTTC.

The CDR3 DNA follows: TGTGCCAGTAGTATGGTCGGGGCAGAAGCTTTCTTT. Amino acids: CASSMVGAEAFF. The chain links TRBV19 to TRBJ1-1, with D perhaps matching TRBD1 (5 bases). The length of the CDR3 is 12 residues. The germline CDR1 and CDR2 sequences are LNHDA and SQIVND (reference sequence). V lost 3 bases to trimming and J lost 8 bases, with 10 bases between them.

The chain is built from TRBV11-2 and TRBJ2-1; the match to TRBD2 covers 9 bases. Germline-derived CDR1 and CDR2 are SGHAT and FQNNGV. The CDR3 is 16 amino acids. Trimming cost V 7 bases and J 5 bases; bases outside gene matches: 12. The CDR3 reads CASTSTIAGDNNEQFF. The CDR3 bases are TGTGCCAGCACATCGACCATAGCGGGAGATAACAATGAGCAGTTCTTC.

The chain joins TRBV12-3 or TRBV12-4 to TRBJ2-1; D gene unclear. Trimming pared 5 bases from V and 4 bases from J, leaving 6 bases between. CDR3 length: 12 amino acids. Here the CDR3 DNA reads TGTGCCAGCAGTAACCTATACAATGAGCAGTTCTTC. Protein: CASSNLYNEQFF.

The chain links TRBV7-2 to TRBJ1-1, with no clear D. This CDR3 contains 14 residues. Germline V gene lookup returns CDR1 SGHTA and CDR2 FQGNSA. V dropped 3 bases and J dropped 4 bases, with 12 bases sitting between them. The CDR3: CASSFAPPGTEAFF. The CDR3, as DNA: TGTGCCAGCAGCTTTGCCCCCCCGGGCACTGAAGCTTTCTTT.

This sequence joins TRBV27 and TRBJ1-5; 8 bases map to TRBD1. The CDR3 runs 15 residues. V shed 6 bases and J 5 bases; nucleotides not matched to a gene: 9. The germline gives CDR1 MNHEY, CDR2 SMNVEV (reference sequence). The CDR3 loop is CASSPQGAGYQPQHF. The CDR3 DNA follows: TGTGCCAGCAGCCCCCAGGGGGCGGGCTATCAGCCCCAGCATTTT.

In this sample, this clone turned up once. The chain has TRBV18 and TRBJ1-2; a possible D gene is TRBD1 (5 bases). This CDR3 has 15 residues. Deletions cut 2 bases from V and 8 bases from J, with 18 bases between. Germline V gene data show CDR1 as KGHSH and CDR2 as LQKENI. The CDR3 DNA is TGTGCCAGCTCACCAGGAGGGGAGACCTATTCCGGCTACACCTTC. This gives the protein CASSPGGETYSGYTF. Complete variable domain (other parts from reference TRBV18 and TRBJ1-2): NAGVMQNPRHLVRRRGQEARLRCSPMKGHSHVYWYRQLPEEGLKFMVYLQKENIIDESGMPKERFSAEFPKEGPSILRIQQVVRGDSAAYFCASSPGGETYSGYTFGSGTRLTVV.

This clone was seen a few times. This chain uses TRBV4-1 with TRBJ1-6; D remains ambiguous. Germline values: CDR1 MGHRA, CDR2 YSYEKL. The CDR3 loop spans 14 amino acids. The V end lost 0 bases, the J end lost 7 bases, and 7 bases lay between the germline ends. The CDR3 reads CASSQEEGNSPLHF. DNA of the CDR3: TGCGCCAGCAGCCAAGAGGAGGGAAATTCACCCCTCCACTTT.

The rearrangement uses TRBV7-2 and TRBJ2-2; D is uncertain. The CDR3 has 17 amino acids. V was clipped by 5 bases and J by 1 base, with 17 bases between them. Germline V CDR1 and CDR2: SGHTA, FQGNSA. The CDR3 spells CASSAIGRTLNTGELFF. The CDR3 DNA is TGTGCCAGCAGCGCAATAGGCAGAACCTTGAACACCGGGGAGCTGTTTTTT.

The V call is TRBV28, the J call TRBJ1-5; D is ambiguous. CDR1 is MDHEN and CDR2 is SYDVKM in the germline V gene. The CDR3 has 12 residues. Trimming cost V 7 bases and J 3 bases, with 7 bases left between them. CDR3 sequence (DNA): TGTGCCAGCAAGTCGTACAATCAGCCCCAGCATTTT. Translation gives CASKSYNQPQHF.